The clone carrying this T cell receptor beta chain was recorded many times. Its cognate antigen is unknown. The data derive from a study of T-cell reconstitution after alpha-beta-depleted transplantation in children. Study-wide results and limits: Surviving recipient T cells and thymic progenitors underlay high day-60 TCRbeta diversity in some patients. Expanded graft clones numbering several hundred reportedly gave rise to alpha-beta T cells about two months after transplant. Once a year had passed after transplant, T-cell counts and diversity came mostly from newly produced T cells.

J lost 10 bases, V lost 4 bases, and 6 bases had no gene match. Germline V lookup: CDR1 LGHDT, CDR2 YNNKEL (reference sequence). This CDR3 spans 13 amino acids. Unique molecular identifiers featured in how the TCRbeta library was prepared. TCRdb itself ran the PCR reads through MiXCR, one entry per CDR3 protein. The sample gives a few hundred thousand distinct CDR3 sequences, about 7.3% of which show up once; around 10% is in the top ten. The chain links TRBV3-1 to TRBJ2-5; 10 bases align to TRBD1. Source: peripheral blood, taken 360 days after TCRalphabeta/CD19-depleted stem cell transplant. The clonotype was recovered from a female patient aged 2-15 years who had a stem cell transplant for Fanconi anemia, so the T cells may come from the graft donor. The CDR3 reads CASSLTDRGDQYF. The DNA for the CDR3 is TGTGCCAGCAGCCTGACGGACAGGGGGGACCAGTACTTC.